The 9 T cell receptor beta chains below all came from one sample that was sequenced in a study of T cell repertoires in cytomegalovirus infection (dated by TCRdb to the late 2010s). The antigens of these receptors remain unknown. What the treatment or condition label conveys for this sample: in vitro stimulation with specific CMV peptide epitopes to enrich CMV-specific T cells. Sequencing relied on an Illumina HiSeq 1500. Through fastp at Q25 and MiXCR, TCRdb rebuilt clones from the public reads, retaining in-frame beta chains. Rows with one shared CDR3 protein collapse into an entry with the most common genes and DNA. This sample gives about 78,000 distinct CDR3 sequences in total; about 40% of them show up just once. Jointly, the top ten make up 80% to 95% of the sample. This material consisted of CD8+ T cells from cultured PBMCs, taken from culture after CMV antigen stimulation. These receptors were obtained from a human donor in good health (CMV status not recorded). Some clones in this sample may be carry-over from other donors' samples.

This rearrangement joins TRBV5-6 to TRBJ1-5; D gene uncertain. CDR3 length: 18 residues. Germline CDR1 is SGHDT and CDR2 is YYEEEE. V dropped 1 base and J dropped 0 bases, with 17 bases sitting between them. The DNA for the CDR3 is TGTGCCAGCAGCTTGAGGGCAAACGGACCCTATAGCAATCAGCCCCAGCATTTT. The encoded protein is CASSLRANGPYSNQPQHF.

The chain carries TRBV29-1 and TRBJ2-7; D is perhaps TRBD1 (5 bases). CDR1 and CDR2 (germline): SQVTM, ANQGSEA. V shed 1 base and J shed 0 bases, with 10 bases lying between them. The CDR3 covers 14 residues. The CDR3 DNA sequence: TGCAGCGTTGAAGGTACAGGTTACTCCTACGAGCAGTACTTC. Protein product: CSVEGTGYSYEQYF.

This clonotype was counted only a few times. This chain connects TRBV7-2 to TRBJ2-7; a weak D match, TRBD2 (5 bases). CDR1 and CDR2 from the germline V gene are SGHTA and FQGNSA. This CDR3 has 12 amino acids. Trimming shortened V by 7 bases and J by 7 bases, and 14 bases separated the two germline ends. The DNA of the CDR3 is TGTGCCAGCAAGAGGGCCCTCGGGGAGCAGTACTTC. It translates to CASKRALGEQYF. The variable domain in full, completed from reference TRBV7-2 and TRBJ2-7, reads GAGVSQSPSNKVTEKGKDVELRCDPISGHTALYWYRQSLGQGLEFLIYFQGNSAPDKSGLPSDRFSAERTGGSVSTLTIQRTQQEDSAVYLCASKRALGEQYFGPGTRLTVT.

V gene TRBV5-6 combines with J gene TRBJ2-1; D gene unclear. CDR3 length: 13 residues. Trimming left V 4 bases short and J 8 bases short, with 13 bases between. In germline, CDR1 is SGHDT, CDR2 YYEEEE. Here the CDR3 reads CASSLRSYDEQFF. In DNA form, the CDR3 reads TGTGCCAGCAGCCTCCGGTCGTACGATGAGCAGTTCTTC.

This clonotype was recorded a few times. This chain joins TRBV12-3 or TRBV12-4 and TRBJ1-6; a possible D gene is TRBD1 (5 bases). The V end was cut by 3 bases, the J end by 8 bases, with 20 bases between. The CDR3 length is 17 residues. The CDR3 nucleotides are TGTGCCAGCAGTTTTTCCCCCGGGGGGAGAGGGCATTCACCCCTCCACTTT. This codes for CASSFSPGGRGHSPLHF.

This clonotype was picked up a small number of times. CDR3 in DNA: TGTGCCAGCAGTTCCGGGACAGGGGTGTCGTTCTACACCTTC. Its translation: CASSSGTGVSFYTF. The chain carries TRBV6-5 and TRBJ1-2; 10 bases fit TRBD1. Unmatched junction bases numbered 9, after V lost 4 bases and J lost 10 bases. Germline loops: CDR1 MNHEY, CDR2 SVGAGI. The CDR3 consists of 14 residues.

The chain recombines TRBV11-2 with TRBJ2-5; D is perhaps TRBD2 (6 bases). V lost 4 bases to trimming and J lost 0 bases, with 12 bases between them. Germline CDR1 is SGHAT and CDR2 is FQNNGV. The length of the CDR3 is 15 residues. CDR3 nucleotides: TGTGCCAGCAGCTCGCTACGGGGGTACCAAGAGACCCAGTACTTC. Its protein product is CASSSLRGYQETQYF.

The rearrangement links TRBV7-6 to TRBJ2-1, with a tentative D call TRBD2 (7 bases). The CDR3 is 16 amino acids. Trimming cost V 5 bases and J 7 bases, with 21 bases left between them. Germline assignment: CDR1 SGHVS and CDR2 FNYEAQ. The CDR3 loop is CASSLHYREGENEQFF. CDR3 DNA sequence: TGTGCCAGCAGCCTCCACTACAGGGAGGGTGAAAATGAGCAGTTCTTC. The full variable domain, its missing parts supplied by reference TRBV7-6 and TRBJ2-1, is GAGVSQSPRYKVTKRGQDVALRCDPISGHVSLYWYRQALGQGPEFLTYFNYEAQQDKSGLPNDRFSAERPEGSISTLTIQRTEQRDSAMYRCASSLHYREGENEQFFGPGTRLTVL.

The chain joins TRBV28 to TRBJ2-3, with no clear D. Looked up from germline, CDR1 is MDHEN and CDR2 is SYDVKM. V was pared by 5 bases and J by 1 base, with 10 bases between. This CDR3 contains 14 residues. The CDR3 sequence is CASSLLLGTDTQYF. CDR3 nucleotides: TGTGCCAGCAGTCTTCTCCTTGGCACAGATACGCAGTATTTT.